Listed here are 14 T cell receptor beta chains from one sample, sequenced in a study of T cells in Graves' hyperthyroidism and ophthalmopathy. Amplification targeted TCR beta CDR3 regions from RNA transcripts. The HTBI primer set was used in a first-round RT-PCR of the TCR CDR3. TCRdb recomputed calls from the multiplex PCR reads with MiXCR, one row per CDR3 protein. The sample consists of 610,000 or so distinct CDR3 sequences, roughly 46% of them appearing once. Sequenced sample: peripheral blood or thyroid tissue (not recorded which). The origin of the receptors is a young woman with Graves' hyperthyroidism.

The V call is TRBV10-3, the J call TRBJ1-6, with TRBD1 matching over 9 bases. This CDR3 is built from 16 residues. Germline V gives CDR1 ENHRY, CDR2 SYGVKD. V dropped 6 bases and J dropped 10; count of bases not matched to a gene: 13. The CDR3 DNA sequence: TGTGCCATCAGGCAGAGAGAGGACAGGGGAAAATCACCCCTCCACTTT. Amino acids: CAIRQREDRGKSPLHF.

About this clonotype: A read error is possible here, since a much larger clone lies one base away. The chain recombines TRBV3-1 with TRBJ1-3; no clear D gene. V was cut by 5 bases and J by 6 bases, with 11 bases left in between. Germline values: CDR1 LGHDT, CDR2 YNNKEL (reference sequence). CDR3 length equals 13 residues. This CDR3 is CASSGYSANTIYF. For the CDR3, the DNA is TGTGCCAGCAGCGGCTATAGTGCAAACACCATATATTTT.

There are many counts of this clonotype. The chain recombines TRBV9 with TRBJ1-6; tentative D call: TRBD1 (5 bases). Germline V gene data show CDR1 as SGDLS and CDR2 as YYNGEE. V was clipped by 1 base and J by 9 bases, with 14 bases between them. This CDR3 is built from 15 residues. The CDR3 sequence: CASSVTDGGGSPLHF. CDR3 DNA: TGTGCCAGCAGCGTAACCGACGGGGGGGGTTCACCCCTCCACTTT. Using reference TRBV9 and TRBJ1-6 for the parts outside the CDR3, the full variable domain is DSGVTQTPKHLITATGQRVTLRCSPRSGDLSVYWYQQSLDQGLQFLIQYYNGEERAKGNILERFSAQQFPDLHSELNLSSLELGDSALYFCASSVTDGGGSPLHFGNGTRLTVT.

This clonotype has a count of ten or more. The rearrangement joins TRBV14 to TRBJ2-7; possibly TRBD2 for D (6 bases). The CDR3 sequence is 14 residues long. Germline V CDR1 and CDR2: SGHDN, FVKESK. Trimming removed 5 bases at V and 4 bases at J, with 15 bases between. DNA of the CDR3: TGTGCCAGCAGCATGCCGGGACTGACTTACGAGCAGTACTTC. It is translated as CASSMPGLTYEQYF. Full variable domain (rest looked up from reference TRBV14 and TRBJ2-7): EAGVTQFPSHSVIEKGQTVTLRCDPISGHDNLYWYRRVMGKEIKFLLHFVKESKQDESGMPNNRFLAERTGGTYSTLKVQPAELEDSGVYFCASSMPGLTYEQYFGPGTRLTVT.

The chain is built from TRBV7-9 and TRBJ1-2; 7 bases agree with TRBD1. Trimming cost V 2 bases and J 7 bases; bases outside gene matches: 4. CDR1 SEHNR and CDR2 FQNEAQ come from the germline V gene (reference sequence). The CDR3 totals 13 residues. The CDR3 DNA reads TGTGCCAGCAGCTTACGGGGGACAGTTGGCTACACCTTC. The encoded protein is CASSLRGTVGYTF. Using reference TRBV7-9 and TRBJ1-2 for the parts outside the CDR3, the full variable domain is DTGVSQNPRHKITKRGQNVTFRCDPISEHNRLYWYRQTLGQGPEFLTYFQNEAQLEKSRLLSDRFSAERPKGSFSTLEIQRTEQGDSAMYLCASSLRGTVGYTFGSGTRLTVV.

This clonotype was counted many times. The V and J genes are TRBV7-2 and TRBJ2-2; D is perhaps TRBD1 (5 bases). V shed 1 base and J shed 5 bases, with 14 bases lying between them. The CDR3 has 16 amino acids. CDR1 is SGHTA and CDR2 is FQGNSA in the germline V gene. CDR3 residues: CASSLDLAGWTGELFF. For the CDR3, the DNA is TGTGCCAGCAGCTTAGATCTGGCAGGGTGGACCGGGGAGCTGTTTTTT.

The chain joins TRBV27 to TRBJ2-7; 8 positions match TRBD1. Looked up from germline, CDR1 is MNHEY and CDR2 is SMNVEV (reference sequence). The CDR3 consists of 14 residues. The ends lost 6 bases at V and 2 bases at J; junction bases unmatched: 6. In DNA form, the CDR3 reads TGTGCCAGCAGAGACAGGGGCCGACCCTACGAGCAGTACTTC. This sequence encodes CASRDRGRPYEQYF.

Concerning this clonotype itself: An end of the junction does not agree with germline; a read error may underlie this. V usage is TRBV7-3 and J usage is TRBJ2-2, with a possible D match to TRBD2 (7 bases). Germline-derived CDR1 and CDR2 are SGHTA and FQGTGA. CDR3 size: 14 residues. The CDR3 here is CASSKGGGYNEQFF. CDR3 nucleotides: TGTGCCAGCAGCAAAGGGGGGGGCTACAATGAGCAGTTTTTT. Combining the CDR3 with reference TRBV7-3 and TRBJ2-2 gives the whole variable domain GAGVSQTPSNKVTEKGKYVELRCDPISGHTALYWYRQSLGQGPEFLIYFQGTGAADDSGLPNDRFFAVRPEGSVSTLKIQRTERGDSAVYLCASSKGGGYNEQFFGEGSRLTVL.

The chain is built from TRBV19 and TRBJ2-7; 8 positions agree with TRBD2. The CDR3 has 13 amino acids. Germline CDR1 and CDR2: LNHDA and SQIVND (reference sequence). Losses at the gene ends were 8 bases for V and 1 base for J; bases not matched to a gene: 4. The chain's CDR3 is CASQAGASYEQYF. CDR3 DNA sequence: TGTGCCAGTCAAGCGGGAGCATCCTACGAGCAGTACTTC.

The chain is built from TRBV6-1 and TRBJ2-5; D may match TRBD1 or TRBD2 (5 bases each). Germline V gene data show CDR1 as MNHNS and CDR2 as SASEGT. The CDR3 has 12 residues. V gave up 8 bases and J gave up 9 bases, with 16 bases separating them. The CDR3 DNA is TGTGCCAGCTGGGACCTACATCAGCCCCAGTACTTC. This encodes CASWDLHQPQYF.

This clonotype was counted a few times. V and J are TRBV27 and TRBJ2-2, with D perhaps assigned TRBD1 or TRBD2 (6 bases each). Germline V gene sequence: CDR1 MNHEY, CDR2 SMNVEV (reference sequence). Trimming took 6 bases from V and 2 from J, leaving 16 bases between them. This CDR3 region has 16 residues. The DNA of the CDR3 is TGTGCCAGCAGCCCTTTAGGGGGGATAAACACCGGGGAGCTGTTTTTT. Encoded protein: CASSPLGGINTGELFF.

This clonotype was picked up one time. This sequence joins TRBV10-3 and TRBJ1-1; D might be TRBD1 (6 bases). V was clipped by 7 bases and J by 1 base, with 16 bases between them. Germline V gives CDR1 ENHRY, CDR2 SYGVKD. The CDR3 length is 15 residues. The CDR3 region has the DNA TGTGCCATCACTGGGCGGGGGGCAGGGAACACTGAAGCTTTCTTT. Encoded protein: CAITGRGAGNTEAFF.

The J gene is TRBJ1-5, the V gene TRBV9; D might be TRBD1 (5 bases). Trimming removed 4 bases at V and 3 bases at J, with 29 bases between. Germline lookup yields CDR1 SGDLS and CDR2 YYNGEE. The CDR3 totals 20 residues. Here the CDR3 DNA reads TGTGCCAGCAGCTCAGGACACCAACCTAACTATGGCTACACCAATCAGCCCCAGCATTTT. This sequence encodes CASSSGHQPNYGYTNQPQHF.

This clonotype was recorded many times. The V gene is TRBV5-1, the J gene TRBJ1-2, with TRBD1 as a possible D gene (6 bases). The V gene lost 7 bases and the J gene lost 4 bases, with 17 bases spanning the gap. Per the germline V gene, CDR1 is SGHRS and CDR2 is YFSETQ. The CDR3 runs to 14 residues. The CDR3 bases are TGCGCCAGCTCTACCAGTGGGGGGCTCTATGGCTACACCTTC. Its translation is CASSTSGGLYGYTF.